These 22 T cell receptor beta chains were all obtained from the same sample, sequenced in a study of blood T cell repertoires in COVID-19. Clones were sequenced by immunoSEQ multiplex PCR, and TCRdb holds only the in-frame ones, with some missing. In the table there are roughly 260,000 clones, approximately 82% of which are singletons. Sample: peripheral blood. Receptors originate from a woman in her late teens or twenties with acute or convalescent COVID-19.

The chain carries TRBV2 and TRBJ1-1, with TRBD1 as a possible D gene (6 bases). Germline V CDR1 and CDR2: SNHLY, FYNNEI. Trimming stripped 2 bases from V and 2 bases from J, with 15 bases between. The CDR3 contains 16 residues. The CDR3 reads CASSERLQGINTEAFF. Here the CDR3 DNA reads TGTGCCAGCAGTGAAAGACTACAGGGAATTAACACTGAAGCTTTCTTT.

The chain joins TRBV5-1 to TRBJ2-7; 7 nucleotides agree with TRBD1. CDR3 length: 15 amino acids. Germline CDR1 SGHRS, CDR2 YFSETQ. V lost 0 bases and J lost 6; bases outside the gene matches: 9. CDR3 nucleotides: TGCGCCAGCAGCTTGGCCGGGTACAGGGGTGGCGAGCAGTACTTC. Translation gives CASSLAGYRGGEQYF.

This chain connects TRBV11-2 to TRBJ1-1; D might be TRBD1 (6 bases). Trimming took 0 bases from V and 10 from J, leaving 18 bases between them. This CDR3 comprises 15 residues. Germline CDR1 and CDR2: SGHAT and FQNNGV. The CDR3 is CASSLDLKVRGSAFF. The CDR3 bases are TGTGCCAGCAGCTTAGATTTGAAGGTGAGGGGGTCAGCTTTCTTT.

This chain joins TRBV9 and TRBJ1-1; a weak D match, TRBD1 (5 bases). V was shortened by 3 bases and J by 7 bases, with 10 bases between the two germline ends. Germline CDR1 is SGDLS and CDR2 is YYNGEE. The CDR3 has 12 amino acids. The CDR3 here is CASSGTRVEAFF. The CDR3 bases are TGTGCCAGCAGCGGGACAAGGGTTGAAGCTTTCTTT.

V is TRBV5-6 and J is TRBJ2-3; D possibly corresponds to TRBD2 (5 bases). The V gene lost 5 bases and the J gene lost 0 bases, with 13 bases spanning the gap. The CDR3 sequence is 15 residues long. The germline gives CDR1 SGHDT, CDR2 YYEEEE. This CDR3 reads CASSRGPASTDTQYF. CDR3 in DNA: TGTGCCAGCAGTCGAGGGCCAGCAAGCACAGATACGCAGTATTTT.

J is TRBJ2-1 and V is TRBV24-1, with 7 bases matching TRBD2. The V segment lost 3 bases and the J segment 8 bases; nucleotides outside the gene matches: 9. The CDR3 length is 15 residues. Germline values: CDR1 KGHDR, CDR2 SFDVKD. Here the CDR3 reads CATSDLGGSRDEQFF. CDR3 DNA: TGTGCCACCAGTGATCTTGGCGGGAGTAGAGATGAGCAGTTCTTC.

The chain uses TRBV7-9 and TRBJ1-4; D possibly corresponds to TRBD1 (6 bases). This CDR3 contains 17 residues. Germline V gene lookup returns CDR1 SEHNR and CDR2 FQNEAQ (reference sequence). V was cut by 2 bases and J by 0 bases, with 13 bases left in between. CDR3 sequence (DNA): TGTGCCAGCAGCTTACCCGCTTGGGACACAACTAATGAAAAACTGTTTTTT. Its translation: CASSLPAWDTTNEKLFF.

The chain is built from TRBV7-9 and TRBJ2-6, with TRBD1 matching 11 bases. This CDR3 region has 19 residues. Trimming took 2 bases from V and 2 from J; bases not matched to a gene: 8. Germline CDR1 and CDR2: SEHNR and FQNEAQ (reference sequence). As DNA, the CDR3 is TGTGCCAGCAGCTTAAATTACGGGGGACAGGGGGCTGGGGCCAACGTCCTGACTTTC. Encoded protein: CASSLNYGGQGAGANVLTF. The complete variable domain, with remaining parts taken from reference TRBV7-9 and TRBJ2-6, reads DTGVSQNPRHKITKRGQNVTFRCDPISEHNRLYWYRQTLGQGPEFLTYFQNEAQLEKSRLLSDRFSAERPKGSFSTLEIQRTEQGDSAMYLCASSLNYGGQGAGANVLTFGAGSRLTVL.

The J gene is TRBJ2-1, the V gene TRBV10-1; the D gene is possibly TRBD2 (5 bases). The germline gives CDR1 WNHNN, CDR2 SYGVQD (reference sequence). CDR3 size: 13 residues. V gave up 3 bases and J gave up 12 bases, with 15 bases separating them. The CDR3 DNA follows: TGCGCCAGCAGTGAAGAAATGAGGGCGGGGCAGTTCTTC. This sequence encodes CASSEEMRAGQFF.

The chain recombines TRBV30 with TRBJ2-2; the match to TRBD2 covers 7 bases. J lost 1 base, V lost 6 bases, and 8 bases had no gene match. CDR1 is GTSNPN and CDR2 is SVGIG in the germline V gene (reference sequence). This CDR3 contains 15 residues. Here the CDR3 reads CACPRRELNTGELFF. The CDR3 DNA sequence: TGTGCCTGCCCTAGGCGGGAGCTGAACACCGGGGAGCTGTTTTTT. Full variable domain (remainder filled in from reference TRBV30 and TRBJ2-2): SQTIHQWPATLVQPVGSPLSLECTVEGTSNPNLYWYRQAAGRGLQLLFYSVGIGQISSEVPQNLSASRPQDRQFILSSKKLLLSDSGFYLCACPRRELNTGELFFGEGSRLTVL.

This chain joins TRBV13 and TRBJ1-3; 8 bases line up with TRBD1. The CDR3 sequence is 19 residues long. V lost 5 bases to trimming and J lost 0 bases; unmatched junction nucleotides: 15. The germline gives CDR1 PRHDT, CDR2 FYEKMQ (reference sequence). The DNA of the CDR3 is TGTGCCAGCAGCACCGCTGGACAGGGATACCATTACTCTGGAAACACCATATATTTT. Its protein is CASSTAGQGYHYSGNTIYF.

The chain uses TRBV12-5 and TRBJ2-7; D is unclear. Trimming took off 5 bases at V and 3 bases at J, with 5 bases between the two ends. Germline V CDR1 and CDR2: LGHNT, FRNRAP. The CDR3 runs 11 residues. CDR3 nucleotide sequence: TGTGCTAGTGGTATAAACTACGAGCAGTACTTC. It yields the protein CASGINYEQYF.

The genes are TRBV20-1 and TRBJ2-7; 9 bases agree with TRBD1. The CDR3 is 15 residues long. The V segment lost 3 bases and the J segment 5 bases; nucleotides outside the gene matches: 11. Germline CDR1 is DFQATT and CDR2 is SNEGSKA (reference sequence). For the CDR3, the DNA is TGCAGTGCTAGTCCCCCGGGACAGGGTATCGACGAGCAGTACTTC. Translation: CSASPPGQGIDEQYF.

The chain uses TRBV7-2 and TRBJ2-7; 9 bases are shared with TRBD2. The CDR3 loop spans 15 amino acids. Germline V lookup: CDR1 SGHTA, CDR2 FQGNSA. The J segment lost 2 bases and the V segment lost 1 base, leaving 3 bases of the junction unmatched. The CDR3, as DNA: TGTGCCAGCAGCTTAGTTGCGGGAGGGCCCTACGAGCAGTACTTC. Translating gives CASSLVAGGPYEQYF. Full variable domain (remainder filled in from reference TRBV7-2 and TRBJ2-7): GAGVSQSPSNKVTEKGKDVELRCDPISGHTALYWYRQSLGQGLEFLIYFQGNSAPDKSGLPSDRFSAERTGGSVSTLTIQRTQQEDSAVYLCASSLVAGGPYEQYFGPGTRLTVT.

The V and J genes are TRBV6-5 and TRBJ1-2; 8 bases fit TRBD1. V shed 4 bases and J 6 bases; nucleotides not matched to a gene: 4. This CDR3 region has 13 residues. Per the germline V gene, CDR1 is MNHEY and CDR2 is SVGAGI. CDR3 region: CASSSGTGDGYTF. In DNA form, the CDR3 reads TGTGCCAGCAGTTCCGGGACAGGCGATGGCTACACCTTC.

The chain has TRBV6-6 and TRBJ1-1; D is unresolved. V was clipped by 6 bases and J by 4 bases, with 15 bases between them. This CDR3 contains 14 residues. The germline V gene has CDR1 MNHNY and CDR2 SVGAGI (reference sequence). The CDR3 loop is CASRDRVGTTEAFF. In DNA form, the CDR3 reads TGTGCCAGCAGGGATCGGGTCGGAACCACTGAAGCTTTCTTT.

J is TRBJ2-7 and V is TRBV6-1, with TRBD2 matching 13 bases. Germline CDR1 is MNHNS and CDR2 is SASEGT. Trimming cost V 2 bases and J 3 bases; bases outside gene matches: 4. This CDR3 contains 16 residues. CDR3 DNA sequence: TGTGCCAGCAGTGAATTACTAGCGGGAGGGGACTACGAGCAGTACTTC. The encoded protein is CASSELLAGGDYEQYF.

The CDR3 region is CASSEGQGTYEQYF. The CDR3 region has the DNA TGTGCCAGCAGTGAAGGACAGGGGACCTACGAGCAGTACTTC. J is TRBJ2-7 and V is TRBV6-1; 8 bases are shared with TRBD1. Germline V gene data show CDR1 as MNHNS and CDR2 as SASEGT. This CDR3 has 14 residues. V dropped 1 base and J dropped 2; count of bases not matched to a gene: 1.

In this sample, this clone turned up a few times. The V and J genes are TRBV24-1 and TRBJ1-1; TRBD1 aligns across 12 bases. The V and J ends lost 7 bases and 5 bases, in that order; junction bases with no gene match: 4. The germline CDR1 and CDR2 sequences are KGHDR and SFDVKD. This CDR3 has 14 amino acids. The CDR3 DNA follows: TGTGCCACCAGCGGGACAGGGGGCCAAACTGAAGCTTTCTTT. It yields the protein CATSGTGGQTEAFF.

The rearrangement uses TRBV28 and TRBJ1-5; TRBD1 matches at 7 bases. J lost 6 bases, V lost 3 bases, and 11 bases had no gene match. The CDR3 is 16 residues long. Germline V gives CDR1 MDHEN, CDR2 SYDVKM. As DNA, the CDR3 is TGTGCCAGCAGTTTTTCGGGACAGTGGGAATTTCAGCCCCAGCATTTT. Its protein product is CASSFSGQWEFQPQHF.

The chain carries TRBV7-2 and TRBJ1-1; 8 positions agree with TRBD1. Germline CDR1 is SGHTA and CDR2 is FQGNSA. J lost 6 bases, V lost 5 bases, and 8 bases had no gene match. The CDR3 totals 14 residues. The CDR3 nucleotides are TGTGCCAGCAGCGTGACAGGGGTTATCGCTGAAGCTTTCTTT. The encoded protein is CASSVTGVIAEAFF.

The chain recombines TRBV28 with TRBJ2-7; TRBD2 matches at 9 bases. The CDR3 has 16 residues. Germline-derived CDR1 and CDR2 are MDHEN and SYDVKM. The trim removed 1 base at V and 2 bases at J, leaving 6 bases unmatched. The CDR3 region has the DNA TGTGCCAGCAGTTTATTCCGGACTAGCGTACCCTACGAGCAGTACTTC. This translates into CASSLFRTSVPYEQYF.